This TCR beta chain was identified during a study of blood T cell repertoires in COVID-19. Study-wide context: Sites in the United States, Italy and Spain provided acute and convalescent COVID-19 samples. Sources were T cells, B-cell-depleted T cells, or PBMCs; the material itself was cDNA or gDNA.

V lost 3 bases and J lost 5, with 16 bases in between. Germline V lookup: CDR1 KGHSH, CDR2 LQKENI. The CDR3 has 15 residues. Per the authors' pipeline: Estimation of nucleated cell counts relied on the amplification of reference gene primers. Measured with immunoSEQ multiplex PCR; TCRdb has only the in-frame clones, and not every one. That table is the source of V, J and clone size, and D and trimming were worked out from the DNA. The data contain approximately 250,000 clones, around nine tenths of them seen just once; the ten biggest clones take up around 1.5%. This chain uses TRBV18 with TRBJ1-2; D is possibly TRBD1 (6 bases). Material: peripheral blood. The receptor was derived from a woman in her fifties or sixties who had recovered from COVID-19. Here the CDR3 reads CASSPPGQRSYGYTF. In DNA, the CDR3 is TGTGCCAGCTCACCTCCAGGACAGAGATCGTATGGCTACACCTTC.